This TCR beta chain appears in the sequencing data of a study of blood T cell repertoires in COVID-19. Study in general: Italy, Spain and the United States were the sources of the convalescent and acute COVID-19 samples. Sample material is recorded as cDNA or gDNA derived from T cells, B-cell-depleted T cells, or PBMCs.

As handled by the study authors: The authors estimated nucleated cell counts from reference gene primer amplification. Repertoires were generated with immunoSEQ multiplex PCR, while TCRdb's copy carries only in-frame clones and drops some. Clone size and the V and J calls come from that table; the DNA yielded D and trimming. The sample records roughly 87,000 clones, more than 70% being singletons. The sample comprised peripheral blood. The clonotype comes from a man in his fifties with active COVID-19.

The CDR3 region is CASSLIGSRAGELFF. Here the CDR3 DNA reads TGTGCCAGCAGCTTGATCGGTTCCCGCGCCGGGGAGCTGTTTTTT. The chain joins TRBV5-4 to TRBJ2-2, with no clear D. V gave up 1 base and J gave up 6 bases, with 13 bases separating them. The CDR3 has 15 residues. Germline values: CDR1 SGHNT, CDR2 YYREEE (reference sequence).